The entry below describes one T cell receptor (beta chain). In its sample, this clone was seen once. Its antigen remains unidentified. No base quality values were provided; no much bigger clone lies one nucleotide off. The data are from a study of blood T cell repertoires in COVID-19 (TCRdb year 2020). For context, the study as a whole: Samples covering the acute and convalescent phases of COVID-19 were provided by collaborators in the United States, Italy and Spain. The material from the prospective study consisted of cDNA or gDNA derived from T cells, B-cell-depleted T cells, or PBMCs. Samples came from the ongoing ImmuneRACE study (first 160 participants) plus 1,254 subjects from 6 global collaborators. The dataset comprised deeply sampled blood TCRbeta repertoires from subjects exposed to, actively infected with, or recovered from COVID-19. HLA class I and class II types, where available, came from metadata supplied by the sample provider rather than from assay-based typing. The sample metadata nearly always contained a de-identified subject ID, COVID-19 status, age in years and sex. A freely available public database, intended as a resource for researchers studying the immune response to SARS-CoV-2, is where the repertoires were released.

V is cut by 5 bases and J by 4 bases, and the space between the germline ends is 15 bases. The germline V gene encodes CDR1 MNHNY and CDR2 SVGAGI (reference sequence). The cysteine opens and the phenylalanine closes a CDR3 of 15 amino acids. Left in the record is the CDR3 DNA by itself, 45 bases read in frame from the first base. The collaborating institutions used their own protocols to collect whole blood in K2EDTA tubes. Collaborator samples were shipped for TCRbeta analysis as frozen whole blood, isolated PBMCs, or DNA extracted from either sample type. Findings and caveats that apply to the study as a whole: The quantity of clinical and demographic metadata differed by source and by participant and was supplied without curation.

TCRbeta CDR3 regions were amplified from genomic DNA using the immunoSEQ Assay, a bias-controlled multiplex PCR. The authors' pipeline ran thus. The number of nucleated cells in each sample was estimated from the amplification of reference gene primers within the assay. Sequence reads were collapsed and filtered to measure the absolute abundance of every unique TCRbeta CDR3 rearrangement. For each sample, productive Simpson clonality was calculated as the square root of Simpson's diversity index across productive rearrangements. This immuneACCESS table, as held by TCRdb, lists in-frame sequences with V and J called but not all clones. Of the missing ones, under half trace to an unresolved V gene in checked studies; the others have no known cause. V and J calls and clone size are those listed in that table; D and trimming were worked out from the DNA. For this sample the table gives approximately 70,000 clones, of which around 87% were detected only once. The ten largest make up 5.5% to 8.5% of the sample.

This clonotype originated in a man aged 50-59 years with active COVID-19. The sequencing sample was made of peripheral blood. Here the chain combines TRBV6-6 and TRBJ2-1; TRBD1 could be the D gene, as 6 bases match. Here the CDR3 is given as CASSALRGPYNEQFF. The nucleotides read TGTGCCAGCAGTGCACTCAGGGGACCGTACAATGAGCAGTTCTTC.